Each of the 3 T cell receptor beta chains below was sequenced from the same sample in a study of shared clonotypes between healthy human individuals. The assay was immunoSEQ multiplex PCR, and TCRdb's table has in-frame clones only and misses some. The data hold some 790,000 clones, with approximately 72% observed a single time. What was sequenced was memory CD4+ T cells sorted from blood. The subset: CD45RA-negative fraction. These receptors were obtained from a woman aged 25 to 39 in good health.

The chain combines TRBV2 with TRBJ2-5; the match to TRBD1 covers 8 bases. The CDR3 is made up of 12 amino acids. Germline V gives CDR1 SNHLY, CDR2 FYNNEI. J was trimmed by 6 bases and V by 8 bases; bases with no gene match: 5. The CDR3 DNA sequence: TGTGCCAGCTCAGGGGGCGGGAAGACCCAGTACTTC. It yields the protein CASSGGGKTQYF.

This chain links TRBV7-9 with TRBJ2-1; TRBD2 agrees at 9 bases. Germline V gene lookup returns CDR1 SEHNR and CDR2 FQNEAQ (reference sequence). The V segment lost 0 bases and the J segment 9 bases; nucleotides outside the gene matches: 9. CDR3 length equals 16 residues. The CDR3 DNA follows: TGTGCCAGCAGCTTAGCGCTGCGCGGGAGGGCCGTTGAGCAGTTCTTC. This gives the protein CASSLALRGRAVEQFF. Filled out from reference TRBV7-9 and TRBJ2-1, the complete variable domain reads DTGVSQNPRHKITKRGQNVTFRCDPISEHNRLYWYRQTLGQGPEFLTYFQNEAQLEKSRLLSDRFSAERPKGSFSTLEIQRTEQGDSAMYLCASSLALRGRAVEQFFGPGTRLTVL.

The gene calls are TRBV25-1 and TRBJ2-7, with TRBD1 identical over 7 bases. The ends lost 6 bases at V and 5 bases at J; junction bases unmatched: 13. This CDR3 has 15 amino acids. CDR1 and CDR2 from the germline V gene are MGHDK and SYGVNS. CDR3: CASSNNRGLRHEQYF. The CDR3 nucleotides read TGTGCCAGCAGCAATAACAGGGGTCTTCGACACGAGCAGTACTTC.